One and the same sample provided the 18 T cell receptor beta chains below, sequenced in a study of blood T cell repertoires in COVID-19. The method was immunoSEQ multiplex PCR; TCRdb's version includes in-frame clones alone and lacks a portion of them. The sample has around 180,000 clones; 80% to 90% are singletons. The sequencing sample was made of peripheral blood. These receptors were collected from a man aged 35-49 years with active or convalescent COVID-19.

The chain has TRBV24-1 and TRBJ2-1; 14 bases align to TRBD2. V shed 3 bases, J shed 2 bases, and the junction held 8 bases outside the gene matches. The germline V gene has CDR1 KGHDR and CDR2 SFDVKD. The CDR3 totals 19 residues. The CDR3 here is CATSDPPGTSGGTYNEQFF. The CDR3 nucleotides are TGTGCCACCAGTGATCCCCCCGGGACTAGCGGGGGAACCTACAATGAGCAGTTCTTC.

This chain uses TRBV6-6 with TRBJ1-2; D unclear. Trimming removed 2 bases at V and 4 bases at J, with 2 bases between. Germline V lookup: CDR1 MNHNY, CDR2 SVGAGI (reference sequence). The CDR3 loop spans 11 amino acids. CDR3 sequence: CASSYLYGYTF. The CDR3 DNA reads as TGTGCCAGCAGTTACCTCTATGGCTACACCTTC.

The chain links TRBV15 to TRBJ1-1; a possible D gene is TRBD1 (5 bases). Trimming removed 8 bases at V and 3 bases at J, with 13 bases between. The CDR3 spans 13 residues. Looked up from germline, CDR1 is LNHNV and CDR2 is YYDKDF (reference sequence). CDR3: CATGPGIDTEAFF. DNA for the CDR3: TGTGCCACCGGTCCAGGGATCGACACTGAAGCTTTCTTT.

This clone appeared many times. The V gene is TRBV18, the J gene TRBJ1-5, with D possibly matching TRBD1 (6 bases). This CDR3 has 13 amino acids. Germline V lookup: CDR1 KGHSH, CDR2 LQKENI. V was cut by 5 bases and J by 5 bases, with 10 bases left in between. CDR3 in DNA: TGTGCCAGCTCAACAGGGTATGATCAGCCCCAGCATTTT. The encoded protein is CASSTGYDQPQHF.

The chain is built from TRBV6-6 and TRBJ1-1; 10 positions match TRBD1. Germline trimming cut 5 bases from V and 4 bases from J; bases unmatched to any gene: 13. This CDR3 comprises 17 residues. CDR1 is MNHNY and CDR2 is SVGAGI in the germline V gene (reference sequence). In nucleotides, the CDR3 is TGTGCCAGCAGTCCTACTCAGGGACAGGGGAGTTTCACTGAAGCTTTCTTT. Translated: CASSPTQGQGSFTEAFF.

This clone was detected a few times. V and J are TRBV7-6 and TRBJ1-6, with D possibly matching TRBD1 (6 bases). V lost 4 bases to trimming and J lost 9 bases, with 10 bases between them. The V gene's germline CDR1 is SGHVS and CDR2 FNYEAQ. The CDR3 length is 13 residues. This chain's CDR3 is CASSSTGFSPLHF. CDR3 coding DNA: TGTGCCAGCAGCTCGACAGGCTTTTCACCCCTCCACTTT.

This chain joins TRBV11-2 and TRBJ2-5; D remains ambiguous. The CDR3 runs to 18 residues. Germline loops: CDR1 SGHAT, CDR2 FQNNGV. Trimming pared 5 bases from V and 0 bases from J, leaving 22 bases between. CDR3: CASSKRGSPVIYQETQYF. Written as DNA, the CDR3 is TGTGCCAGCAGCAAAAGAGGCAGCCCTGTAATATACCAAGAGACCCAGTACTTC.

The CDR3 DNA is TGTGCCAGCAGCCGATTACGGGAAACTGAAGCTTTCTTT. It specifies CASSRLRETEAFF. The chain recombines TRBV3-1 (or the pseudogene TRBV3-2) with TRBJ1-1; D is uncertain. Germline CDR1 is LGHDT and CDR2 is YNNKEL (reference sequence). The CDR3 is made up of 13 amino acids. The V gene lost 4 bases and the J gene lost 5 bases, with 11 bases spanning the gap.

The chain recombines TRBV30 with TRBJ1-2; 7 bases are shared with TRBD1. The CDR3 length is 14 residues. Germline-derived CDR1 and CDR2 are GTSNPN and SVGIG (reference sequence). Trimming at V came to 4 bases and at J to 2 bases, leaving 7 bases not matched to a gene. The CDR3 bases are TGTGCCTGGACTTACGACAGGGTAAACTATGGCTACACCTTC. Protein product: CAWTYDRVNYGYTF. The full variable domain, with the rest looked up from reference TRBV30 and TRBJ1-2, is SQTIHQWPATLVQPVGSPLSLECTVEGTSNPNLYWYRQAAGRGLQLLFYSVGIGQISSEVPQNLSASRPQDRQFILSSKKLLLSDSGFYLCAWTYDRVNYGYTFGSGTRLTVV.

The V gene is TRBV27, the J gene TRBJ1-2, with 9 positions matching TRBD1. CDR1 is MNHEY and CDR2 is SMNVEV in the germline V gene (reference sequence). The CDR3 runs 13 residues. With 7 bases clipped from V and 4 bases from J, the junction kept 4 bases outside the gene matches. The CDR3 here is CASTTGGSYGYTF. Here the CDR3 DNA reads TGTGCCAGCACCACAGGGGGCAGCTATGGCTACACCTTC.

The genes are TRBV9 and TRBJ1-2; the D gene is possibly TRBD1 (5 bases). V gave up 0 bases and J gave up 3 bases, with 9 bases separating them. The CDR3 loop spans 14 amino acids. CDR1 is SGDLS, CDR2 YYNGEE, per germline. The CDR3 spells CASSVEGLDYGYTF. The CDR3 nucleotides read TGTGCCAGCAGCGTAGAGGGGCTGGACTATGGCTACACCTTC.

The CDR3, as DNA: TGTGCCAGCAGTAAGGGAGGACTAAGCACTAAACTGTTTTTT. Translated: CASSKGGLSTKLFF. The chain has TRBV6-2 or TRBV6-3 and TRBJ1-4; no reliable D call. The CDR3 runs 14 residues. Germline lookup yields CDR1 MNHEY and CDR2 SVGEGT. Trimming took 5 bases from V and 11 from J, leaving 18 bases between them.

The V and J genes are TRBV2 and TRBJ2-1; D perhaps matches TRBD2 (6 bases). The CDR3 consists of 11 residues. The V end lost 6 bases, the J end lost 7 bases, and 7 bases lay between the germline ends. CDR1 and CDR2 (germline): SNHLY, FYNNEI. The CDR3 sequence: CASRGLNEQFF. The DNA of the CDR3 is TGTGCCAGCAGGGGACTGAATGAGCAGTTCTTC.

In DNA form, the CDR3 reads TGTGCCAGCAGAAAAGAGAACCGCGGACTAGCAGAGACCCAGTACTTC. Amino acid sequence: CASRKENRGLAETQYF. The chain uses TRBV5-4 and TRBJ2-5, with TRBD2 matching over 8 bases. The CDR3 has 16 amino acids. Germline V gene sequence: CDR1 SGHNT, CDR2 YYREEE (reference sequence). Unmatched junction bases numbered 13, after V lost 5 bases and J lost 4 bases.

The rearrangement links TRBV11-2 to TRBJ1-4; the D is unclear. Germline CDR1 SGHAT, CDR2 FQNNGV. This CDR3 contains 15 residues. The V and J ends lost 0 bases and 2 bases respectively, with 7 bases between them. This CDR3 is CASSLEGVTNEKLFF. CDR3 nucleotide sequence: TGTGCCAGCAGCTTAGAGGGAGTGACTAATGAAAAACTGTTTTTT.

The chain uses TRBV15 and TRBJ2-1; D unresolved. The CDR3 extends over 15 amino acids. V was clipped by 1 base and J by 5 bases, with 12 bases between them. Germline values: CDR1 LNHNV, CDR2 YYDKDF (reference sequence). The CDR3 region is CATSRAPVTNNEQFF. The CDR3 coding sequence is TGTGCCACCAGCAGAGCCCCAGTTACGAACAATGAGCAGTTCTTC.

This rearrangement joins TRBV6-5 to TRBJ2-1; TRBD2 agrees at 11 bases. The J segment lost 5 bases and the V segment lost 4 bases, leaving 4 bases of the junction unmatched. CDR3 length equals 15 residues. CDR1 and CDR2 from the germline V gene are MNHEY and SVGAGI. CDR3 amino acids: CASSSPTSGDNEQFF. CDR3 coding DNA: TGTGCCAGCAGTTCCCCGACTAGCGGGGACAATGAGCAGTTCTTC.

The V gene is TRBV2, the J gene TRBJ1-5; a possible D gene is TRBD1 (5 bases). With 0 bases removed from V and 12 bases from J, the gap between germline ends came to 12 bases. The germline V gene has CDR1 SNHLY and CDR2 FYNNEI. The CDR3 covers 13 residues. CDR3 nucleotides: TGTGCCAGCAGTGAAGCGTACTGGGGGGGCCAGCATTTT. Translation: CASSEAYWGGQHF.